This T cell receptor beta chain emerged from a study of neurological immune-mediated disorders. Template-switch 5'RACE cDNA synthesis added a 10-nucleotide unique molecular identifier. From the 5' RACE reads, TCRdb called clonotypes with MiXCR, one entry per CDR3 protein. This sample has approximately 100,000 distinct CDR3 sequences, with around 3.3% found just once. The length of the CDR3 is 12 residues. Germline lookup yields CDR1 KGHSH and CDR2 LQKENI. The V end was cut by 4 bases, the J end by 2 bases, with 5 bases between. This clonotype was counted at least ten times. The clonotype was recovered from a woman aged 18-29 years with multiple sclerosis. The material sequenced was PBMCs. This chain connects TRBV18 to TRBJ2-5; no clear D gene. CDR3 protein: CASSRRQETQYF. The CDR3 nucleotides are TGTGCCAGCTCACGAAGGCAAGAGACCCAGTACTTC.